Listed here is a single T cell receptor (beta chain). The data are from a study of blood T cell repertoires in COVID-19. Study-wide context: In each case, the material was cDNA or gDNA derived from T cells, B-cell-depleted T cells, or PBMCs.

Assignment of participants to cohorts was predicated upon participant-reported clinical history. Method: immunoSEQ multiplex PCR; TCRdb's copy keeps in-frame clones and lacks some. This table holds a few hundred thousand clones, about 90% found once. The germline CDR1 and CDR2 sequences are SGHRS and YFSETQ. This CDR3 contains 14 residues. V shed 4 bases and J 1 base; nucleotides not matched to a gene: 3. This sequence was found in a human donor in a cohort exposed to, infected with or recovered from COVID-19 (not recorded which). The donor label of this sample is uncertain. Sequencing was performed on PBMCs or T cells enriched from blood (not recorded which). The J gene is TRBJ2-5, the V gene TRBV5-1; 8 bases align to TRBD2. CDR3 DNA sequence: TGCGCCAGCAGCCCGACTAGCGTCCAAGAGACCCAGTACTTC. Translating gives CASSPTSVQETQYF. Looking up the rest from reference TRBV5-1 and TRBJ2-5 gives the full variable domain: KAGVTQTPRYLIKTRGQQVTLSCSPISGHRSVSWYQQTPGQGLQFLFEYFSETQRNKGNFPGRFSGRQFSNSRSEMNVSTLELGDSALYLCASSPTSVQETQYFGPGTRLLVL.